This TCR beta chain was profiled in a study of T cells in Graves' hyperthyroidism and ophthalmopathy. Amplification yielded TCR beta CDR3 regions, with RNA transcripts as the source. Carried out on the TCR CDR3, a first-round RT-PCR used the HTBI primer set. Via MiXCR, TCRdb re-called the multiplex PCR reads, giving one row per CDR3 protein. This table has some 800,000 distinct CDR3 sequences, 35% to 45% appearing once. This CDR3 is 12 amino acids long. The germline V gene has CDR1 DFQATT and CDR2 SNEGSKA (reference sequence). Concerning this clonotype: A read error is likely, as this CDR3 ends without the conserved phenylalanine or tryptophan.

The sequence derives from a man aged 18 to 29 with Graves' hyperthyroidism. The sequenced sample consisted of blood. V is TRBV20-1 and J is TRBJ1-1; 8 nucleotides match TRBD1. The CDR3 is CSTTGAYTEAFS. CDR3 nucleotide sequence: TGCAGCACGACAGGGGCCTACACTGAAGCTTTCTCT.